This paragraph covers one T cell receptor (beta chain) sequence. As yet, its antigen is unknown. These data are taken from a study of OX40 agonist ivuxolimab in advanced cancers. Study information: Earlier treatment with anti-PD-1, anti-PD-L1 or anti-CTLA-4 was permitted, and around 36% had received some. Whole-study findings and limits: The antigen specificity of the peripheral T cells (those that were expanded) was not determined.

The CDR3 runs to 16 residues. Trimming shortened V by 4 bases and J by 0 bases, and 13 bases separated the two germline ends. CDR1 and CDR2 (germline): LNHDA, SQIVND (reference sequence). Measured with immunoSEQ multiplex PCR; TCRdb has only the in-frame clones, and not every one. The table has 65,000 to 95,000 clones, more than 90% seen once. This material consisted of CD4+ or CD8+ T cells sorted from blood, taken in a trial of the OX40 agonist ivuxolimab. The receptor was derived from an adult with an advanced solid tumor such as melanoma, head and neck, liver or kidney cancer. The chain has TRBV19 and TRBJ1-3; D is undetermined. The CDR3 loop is CASSTLSAVSGNTIYF. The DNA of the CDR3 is TGTGCCAGTAGTACCCTTTCGGCGGTCTCTGGAAACACCATATATTTT.